This T cell receptor beta chain derives from a study of T-cell reconstitution after alpha-beta-depleted transplantation in children. The TCRbeta library incorporated unique molecular identifiers. TCRdb ran MiXCR on the PCR reads and lists one entry per CDR3 protein. The sample includes 200,000 to 250,000 distinct CDR3 sequences, 8% to 10% of them seen just once. Germline V gene data show CDR1 as SQVTM and CDR2 as ANQGSEA. Trimming left V 7 bases short and J 5 bases short, with 17 bases between. This CDR3 is 13 amino acids long. The V gene is TRBV29-1, the J gene TRBJ1-1; TRBD1 might be the D (5 bases). The clonotype originates from a human donor who donated a stem cell graft to a child with acute lymphoblastic leukemia. The sequences come from PBMCs from the stem cell graft donor, collected from the stem cell graft. DNA of the CDR3: TGCAGCGCGACGGACACGGAGGGGACTGAAGCTTTCTTT. The encoded protein is CSATDTEGTEAFF.